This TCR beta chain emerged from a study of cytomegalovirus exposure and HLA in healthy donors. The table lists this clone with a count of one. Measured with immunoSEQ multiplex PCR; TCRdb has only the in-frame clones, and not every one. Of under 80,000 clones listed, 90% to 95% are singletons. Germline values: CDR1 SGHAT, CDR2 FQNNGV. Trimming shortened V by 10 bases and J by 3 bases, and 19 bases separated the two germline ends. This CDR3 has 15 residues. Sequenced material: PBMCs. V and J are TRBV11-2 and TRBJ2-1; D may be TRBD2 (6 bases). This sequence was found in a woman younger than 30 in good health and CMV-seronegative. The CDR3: CATAIGLASYNEQFF. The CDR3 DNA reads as TGTGCCACAGCCATAGGGCTAGCGAGCTACAATGAGCAGTTCTTC.